This TCR beta chain was sequenced during a study of blood T cell repertoires in COVID-19. Study in general: Both acute and convalescent COVID-19 samples were obtained from the United States, Italy and Spain. Nucleic acid was either cDNA or gDNA, and it came from T cells, B-cell-depleted T cells, or PBMCs.

CDR1 and CDR2 (germline): SGHAT, FQNNGV. The CDR3 covers 11 residues. The V end was cut by 8 bases, the J end by 1 base, with 5 bases between. Per the authors' pipeline: Quantification of nucleated cells was approximated via reference gene primer amplification. Clones were read by immunoSEQ multiplex PCR, and TCRdb kept only the in-frame ones, dropping some. The DNA gave D and trimming, while V, J and clone size come from that table. The table shows about 86,000 clones, with around 80% occurring only once. Sequenced: peripheral blood. The clonotype comes from a woman of 80 years or more with acute or convalescent COVID-19. The V call is TRBV11-2, the J call TRBJ1-1; D uncertain. The CDR3 spells CASGANTEAFF. Here the CDR3 DNA reads TGTGCCAGCGGAGCGAACACTGAAGCTTTCTTT.